Sequencing of this TCR beta chain was carried out in a study of cytotoxic CD8 clonotypes in ibrutinib-treated CLL. TCRdb keeps only in-frame clones here, not all; method: immunoSEQ multiplex PCR. Here the sample spans approximately 30,000 clones, around three fifths being singletons. CDR1 LGHNT and CDR2 FRNRAP come from the germline V gene. The V gene end was trimmed by 4 bases and the J gene end by 3 bases; junction bases not matched to a gene: 6. The CDR3 length is 16 residues. Specimen: PBMCs, collected before ibrutinib treatment. The sequence was collected from a human donor with chronic lymphocytic leukemia. The chain carries TRBV12-5 and TRBJ1-5; 10 bases match TRBD1. The CDR3 bases are TGTGCTAGTGGTTGGGGGACAGGGGATATCAATCAGCCCCAGCATTTT. This translates into CASGWGTGDINQPQHF. The whole variable domain, filled in from reference TRBV12-5 and TRBJ1-5, reads DARVTQTPRHKVTEMGQEVTMRCQPILGHNTVFWYRQTMMQGLELLAYFRNRAPLDDSGMPKDRFSAEMPDATLATLKIQPSEPRDSAVYFCASGWGTGDINQPQHFGDGTRLSIL.